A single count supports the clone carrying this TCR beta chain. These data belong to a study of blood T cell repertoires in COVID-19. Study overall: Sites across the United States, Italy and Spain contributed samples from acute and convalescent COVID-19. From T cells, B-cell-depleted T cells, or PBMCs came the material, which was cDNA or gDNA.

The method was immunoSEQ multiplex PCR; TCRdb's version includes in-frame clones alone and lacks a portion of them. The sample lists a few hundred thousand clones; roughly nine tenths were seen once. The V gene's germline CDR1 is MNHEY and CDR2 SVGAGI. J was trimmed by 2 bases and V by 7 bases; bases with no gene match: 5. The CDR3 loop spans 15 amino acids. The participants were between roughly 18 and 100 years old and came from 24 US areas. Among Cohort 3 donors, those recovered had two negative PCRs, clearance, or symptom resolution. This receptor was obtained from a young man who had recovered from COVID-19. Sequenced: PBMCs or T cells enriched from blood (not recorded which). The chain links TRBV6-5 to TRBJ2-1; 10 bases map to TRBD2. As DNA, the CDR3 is TGTGCCAGCACCCTACTAGCGGGACCCTACAATGAGCAGTTCTTC. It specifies CASTLLAGPYNEQFF.